This record concerns one TCR beta chain sequence. Its target is unknown. With 60 Vbeta and 13 Jbeta primers, the PCR was carried out. Assay: immunoSEQ multiplex PCR; the TCRdb copy retains only in-frame clones and omits some. Found here are approximately 89,000 clones, around 62% of them singletons; the top ten hold about 5.4%. The data were taken from a study of cytomegalovirus exposure and HLA in healthy donors. Study outcomes and limitations: Donors were assumed by presence/absence analyses to have roughly uniform sequencing depth. Upon later analysis, HLA-associated TCR beta chains proved more clonally expanded than other, equally common chains. Rare TCR sequences dominated, though some public TCRs recurred in many donors.

With 2 bases clipped from V and 2 bases from J, the junction kept 6 bases outside the gene matches. The CDR3 extends over 15 amino acids. Germline V gives CDR1 SEHNR, CDR2 FQNEAQ (reference sequence). The chain links TRBV7-9 to TRBJ2-7, with TRBD1 matching over 7 bases. The sample consisted of PBMCs. The receptor was derived from a woman aged 25 to 45 in good health and CMV-seropositive. The CDR3 DNA follows: TGTGCCAGCAGCTTAAAAGGGGGCGAAGCCTACGAGCAGTACTTC. Translating gives CASSLKGGEAYEQYF.